The rows below give T cell receptor beta chains drawn from one sample of a study of blood T cell repertoires in COVID-19. The protocol was immunoSEQ multiplex PCR, while the TCRdb copy is restricted to in-frame clones and leaves out a portion. The sample has 350,000 to 500,000 clones, nearly 90% seen once. The sequencing input was PBMCs or T cells enriched from blood (not recorded which). The receptors derive from a woman between 18 and 29 years old who had been exposed to COVID-19. Each CDR3 is given without its conserved first and last residue. Not every row has a clone size; where given, it reads once, few, many or a size class.

j_call: TRBJ2-7
clone_size: few
v_call: TRBV7-8
cdr3_aa: ASSPAYEQY

j_call: TRBJ1-1
clone_size: few
v_call: TRBV19
cdr3_aa: ASRTTGRTEAF

j_call: TRBJ1-6
clone_size: .
v_call: TRBV28
cdr3_aa: ASSSPGTGINSPLH

j_call: TRBJ2-5
clone_size: once
v_call: TRBV10-3
cdr3_aa: AISENLAGRGGETQY

j_call: TRBJ1-2
clone_size: .
v_call: TRBV30
cdr3_aa: AWSYSGGASYGYT

j_call: TRBJ2-7
clone_size: few
v_call: TRBV10-1
cdr3_aa: ASSESGTGSNEQY

j_call: TRBJ2-5
clone_size: .
v_call: TRBV5-4
cdr3_aa: ASSLRGGGEETQY

j_call: TRBJ2-1
clone_size: .
v_call: TRBV6-4
cdr3_aa: ASTRTSGRADGEQF

j_call: TRBJ2-1
clone_size: once
v_call: TRBV5-1
cdr3_aa: ASSSRDYKYNEQF

j_call: TRBJ1-6
clone_size: .
v_call: TRBV10-1
cdr3_aa: ASSDLSDNSPLH

j_call: TRBJ2-1
clone_size: .
v_call: TRBV27
cdr3_aa: ASINLNYNEQF

j_call: TRBJ1-6
clone_size: .
v_call: TRBV6-5
cdr3_aa: ASSYSTGHRYSPLH

j_call: TRBJ1-4
clone_size: .
v_call: TRBV6-5
cdr3_aa: ASSYRAGREKLF

j_call: TRBJ2-2
clone_size: .
v_call: TRBV7-8
cdr3_aa: ASRSRTSGIRGELF

j_call: TRBJ2-5
clone_size: .
v_call: TRBV7-2
cdr3_aa: ASFSGFLQETQY

j_call: TRBJ2-7
clone_size: .
v_call: TRBV5-1
cdr3_aa: ASSRGTDWDEQY

j_call: TRBJ2-7
clone_size: .
v_call: TRBV11-2
cdr3_aa: ASSLDPQVVTYEQY

j_call: TRBJ2-1
clone_size: .
v_call: TRBV4-1
cdr3_aa: ASSQGWTSGRVYNEQF

j_call: TRBJ1-5
clone_size: .
v_call: TRBV7-8
cdr3_aa: ASSLVGRDSPNQPQH

j_call: TRBJ2-7
clone_size: .
v_call: TRBV6-5
cdr3_aa: ASSYSIAGGPEQY

j_call: TRBJ1-1
clone_size: .
v_call: TRBV6-5
cdr3_aa: ASSSDRLNTEAF

j_call: TRBJ2-3
clone_size: .
v_call: TRBV6-4
cdr3_aa: ASSDSVQVSTDTQY

j_call: TRBJ1-6
clone_size: .
v_call: TRBV4-1
cdr3_aa: ASSQDPGQGDRSPLH

j_call: TRBJ1-4
clone_size: .
v_call: TRBV19
cdr3_aa: ASKQTGGFNEKLF